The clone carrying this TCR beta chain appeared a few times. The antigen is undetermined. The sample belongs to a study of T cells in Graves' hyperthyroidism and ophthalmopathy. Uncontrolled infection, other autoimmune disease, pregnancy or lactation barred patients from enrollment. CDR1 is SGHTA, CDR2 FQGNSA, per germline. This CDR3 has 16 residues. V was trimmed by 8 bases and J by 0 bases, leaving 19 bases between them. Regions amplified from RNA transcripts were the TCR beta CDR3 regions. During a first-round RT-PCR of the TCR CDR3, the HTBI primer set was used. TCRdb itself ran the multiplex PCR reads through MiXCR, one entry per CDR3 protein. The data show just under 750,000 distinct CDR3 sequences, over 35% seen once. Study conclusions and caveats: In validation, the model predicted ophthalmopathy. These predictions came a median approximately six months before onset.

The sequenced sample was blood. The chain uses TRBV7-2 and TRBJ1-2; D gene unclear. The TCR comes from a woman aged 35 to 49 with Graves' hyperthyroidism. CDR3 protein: CASYVGGPPSNYGYTF. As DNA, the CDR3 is TGTGCCAGCTATGTTGGAGGGCCCCCGTCTAACTATGGCTACACCTTC.